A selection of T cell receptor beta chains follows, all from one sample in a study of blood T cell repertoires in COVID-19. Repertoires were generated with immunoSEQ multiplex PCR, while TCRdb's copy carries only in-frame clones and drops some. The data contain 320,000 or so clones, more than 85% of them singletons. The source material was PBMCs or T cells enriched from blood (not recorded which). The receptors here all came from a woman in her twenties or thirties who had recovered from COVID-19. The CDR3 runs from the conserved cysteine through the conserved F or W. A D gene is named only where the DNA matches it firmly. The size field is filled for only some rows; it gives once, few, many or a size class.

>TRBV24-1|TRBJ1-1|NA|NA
TGTGCCACCAGTGATCCCCGGTCCAACACTGAAGCTTTCTTT
CATSDPRSNTEAFF
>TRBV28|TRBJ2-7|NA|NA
TGTGCCAGCAGTTTATTGGCAGGGACCTACGAGCAGTACTTC
CASSLLAGTYEQYF
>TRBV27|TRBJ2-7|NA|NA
TGTGCCAGCAGCGACTTCGGCAGGGATGAGGCGAAGCAGTACTTC
CASSDFGRDEAKQYF
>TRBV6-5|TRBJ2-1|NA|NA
TGTGCCAGCAGTTACTCGATTGACAGGAATGAGCAGTTCTTC
CASSYSIDRNEQFF
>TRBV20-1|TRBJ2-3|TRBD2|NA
TGCAGTGCTAGTGGCGCGGGGGGGCCAGGGGGCACAGATACGCAGTATTTT
CSASGAGGPGGTDTQYF
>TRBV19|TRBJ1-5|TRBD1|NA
TGTGCCAGTAGTCTGACAGGGGTTCGCAATCAGCCCCAGCATTTT
CASSLTGVRNQPQHF
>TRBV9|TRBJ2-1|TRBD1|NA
TGTGCCAGCAGCGTAGGAACCGGGACAGTATACTACAATGAGCAGTTCTTC
CASSVGTGTVYYNEQFF
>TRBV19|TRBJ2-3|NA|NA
TGTGCCAGTAGTATACCCCAAGGACTGCCAGATACGCAGTATTTT
CASSIPQGLPDTQYF
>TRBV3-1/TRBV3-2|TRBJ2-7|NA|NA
TGTGCCAGCAGCCAAGGAAGAGGGTTGGGCTACGAGCAGTACTTC
CASSQGRGLGYEQYF
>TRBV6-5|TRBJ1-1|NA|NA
TGTGCCAGCAGTTACGGGGGGGGCCGGAACACTGAAGCTTTCTTT
CASSYGGGRNTEAFF
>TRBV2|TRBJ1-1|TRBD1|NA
TGTGCCAGCAGTGGTGGGACAGGGAGGAAGGACACTGAAGCTTTCTTT
CASSGGTGRKDTEAFF
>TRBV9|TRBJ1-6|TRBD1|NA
TGTGCCAGCAGCGTAGCCGGGACAGGGCCCTCACCCCTCCACTTT
CASSVAGTGPSPLHF
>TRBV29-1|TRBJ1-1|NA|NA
TGCAGCGTTGTCGAGGTTTTAAACACTGAAGCTTTCTTT
CSVVEVLNTEAFF
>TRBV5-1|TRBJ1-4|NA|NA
TGCGCCAGCAGCTTGCAAGGGAGCTCTAATGAAAAACTGTTTTTT
CASSLQGSSNEKLFF
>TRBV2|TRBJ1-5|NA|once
TGTGCCAGCAGTGAAGCGCGGGGCGGCCAGCCCCAGCATTTT
CASSEARGGQPQHF
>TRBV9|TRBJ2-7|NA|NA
TGTGCCAGCAGCGTAGGGGGCTCAAGCTCCTACGAGCAGTACTTC
CASSVGGSSSYEQYF
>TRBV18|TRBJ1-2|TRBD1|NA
TGTGCCAGCTCATCAGGGGGCAGCTATGGCTACACCTTC
CASSSGGSYGYTF
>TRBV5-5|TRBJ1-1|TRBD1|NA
TGTGCCAGCAGCTTGCTGGTCAGACAGGGGAACACTGAAGCTTTCTTT
CASSLLVRQGNTEAFF
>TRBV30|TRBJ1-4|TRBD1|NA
TGTGCCTGGCAGAAACAGGGGGCTGAAAAACTGTTTTTT
CAWQKQGAEKLFF
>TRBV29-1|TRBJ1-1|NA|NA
TGCAGCGTTGAAGTGGGGGGGGGTGCCACTGAAGCTTTCTTT
CSVEVGGGATEAFF
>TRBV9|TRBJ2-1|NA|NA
TGTGCCAGCAGCGTATGGGTGGGGGAGGAAAGGCGAGATGAGCAGTTCTTC
CASSVWVGEERRDEQFF
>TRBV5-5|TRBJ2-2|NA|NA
TGTGCCAGCAGCTTGGTCTGGGAGGCCGGGGAGCTGTTTTTT
CASSLVWEAGELFF
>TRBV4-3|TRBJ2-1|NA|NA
TGCGCCAGCAGCCAAGTCCCCAGGGAACCCTACAATGAGCAGTTCTTC
CASSQVPREPYNEQFF
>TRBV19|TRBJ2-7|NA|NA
TGTGCCAGTAGTACTAGGGCGGGATCCTACGAGCAGTACTTC
CASSTRAGSYEQYF
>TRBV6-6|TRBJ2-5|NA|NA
TGTGCCAGCAGTTACTCGCGGTCAGAGACCCAGTACTTC
CASSYSRSETQYF
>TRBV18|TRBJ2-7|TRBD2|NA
TGTGCCAGCTCATCTGGACTAGCGGGGTTGGACGAGCAGTACTTC
CASSSGLAGLDEQYF
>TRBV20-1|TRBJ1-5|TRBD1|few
TGCAGTGCGAGTGAAACGGGACAGGGGGCCGCGGGTCAGCCCCAGCATTTT
CSASETGQGAAGQPQHF
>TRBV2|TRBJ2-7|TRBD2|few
TGTGCCAGCAACGACGGACTAGCGGGGTCTTTCTACGAGCAGTACTTC
CASNDGLAGSFYEQYF
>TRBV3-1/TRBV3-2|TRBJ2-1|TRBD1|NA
TGTGCCAGCAGCCAAGGGCGGACAGGGACCTACAATGAGCAGTTCTTC
CASSQGRTGTYNEQFF
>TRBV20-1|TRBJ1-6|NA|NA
TGCAGTGCTAGTCGCGTCGGGCAGGGCGAAACCTCACCCCTCCACTTT
CSASRVGQGETSPLHF
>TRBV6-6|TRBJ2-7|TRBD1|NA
TGTGCCAGCAGTTACTCCGGGACAGGGGGCTACGAGCAGTACTTC
CASSYSGTGGYEQYF
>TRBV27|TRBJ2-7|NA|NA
TGTGCCAGCAGTTTTGTGGCAGGGGTTTACGAGCAGTACTTC
CASSFVAGVYEQYF
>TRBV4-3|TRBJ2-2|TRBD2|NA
TGCGCCAGCAGCCAAGGATCAGCGGGGGGCCCGAACACCGGGGAGCTGTTTTTT
CASSQGSAGGPNTGELFF
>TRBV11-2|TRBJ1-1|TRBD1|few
TGTGCCAGCAGCCCGGACAGGGCCGAAGCTTTCTTT
CASSPDRAEAFF
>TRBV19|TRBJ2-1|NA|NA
TGTGCCAGTAGTTGGGGGCCCGGGATGGCTTACAATGAGCAGTTCTTC
CASSWGPGMAYNEQFF
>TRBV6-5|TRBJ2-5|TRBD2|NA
TGTGCCACCCGTAACTTGCGGGGGGGCGGGGAGACCCAGTACTTC
CATRNLRGGGETQYF
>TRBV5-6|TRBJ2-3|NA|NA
TGTGCCAGCAGCTTGGCCAGACAGGTCCTTACAGATACGCAGTATTTT
CASSLARQVLTDTQYF
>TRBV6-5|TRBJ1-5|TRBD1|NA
TGTGCCAGCAAGCGGGACAGGGATAGCAATCAGCCCCAGCATTTT
CASKRDRDSNQPQHF
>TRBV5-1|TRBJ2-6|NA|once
TGCGCCAGCAGCGAGGGACACCGAAACTCTGGGGCCAACGTCCTGACTTTC
CASSEGHRNSGANVLTF
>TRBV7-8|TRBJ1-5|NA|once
TGTGCCAGCAGCTTAGTACTTCGGGAGGATAGCAATCAGCCCCAGCATTTT
CASSLVLREDSNQPQHF
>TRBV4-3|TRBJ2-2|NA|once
TGCGCCAGCAGCCAGATGAAAGCTCCCGGGGAGCTGTTTTTT
CASSQMKAPGELFF
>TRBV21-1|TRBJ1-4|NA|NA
TGTGCCAGCAGCAAAATAGCGGTCGTTAATGAAAAACTGTTTTTT
CASSKIAVVNEKLFF
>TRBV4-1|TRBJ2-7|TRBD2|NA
TGCGCCAGCACCTACTCGGGACTAGCTGGCGACGAGCAGTACTTC
CASTYSGLAGDEQYF
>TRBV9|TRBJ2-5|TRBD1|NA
TGTGCCAGCAGCGTTGGACAGGGGAGAGAGACCCAGTACTTC
CASSVGQGRETQYF